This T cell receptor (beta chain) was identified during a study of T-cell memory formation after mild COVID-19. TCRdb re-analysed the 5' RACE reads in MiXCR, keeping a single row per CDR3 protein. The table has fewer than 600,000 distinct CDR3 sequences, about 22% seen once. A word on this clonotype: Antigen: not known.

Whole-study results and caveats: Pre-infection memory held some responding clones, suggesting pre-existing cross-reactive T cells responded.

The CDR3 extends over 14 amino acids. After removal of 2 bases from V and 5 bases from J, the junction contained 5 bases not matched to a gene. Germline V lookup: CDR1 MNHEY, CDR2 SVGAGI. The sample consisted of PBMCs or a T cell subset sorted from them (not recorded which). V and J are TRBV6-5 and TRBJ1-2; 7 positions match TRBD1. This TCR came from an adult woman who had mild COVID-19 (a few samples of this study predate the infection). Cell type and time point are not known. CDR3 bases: TGTGCCAGCAGTTACCAGGGACAGTATTATGGCTACACCTTC. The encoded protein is CASSYQGQYYGYTF.